The 23 T cell receptor beta chains below come from one sample, sequenced in a study of blood T cell repertoires in COVID-19. Method: immunoSEQ multiplex PCR; TCRdb's copy keeps in-frame clones and lacks some. This table has roughly 260,000 clones, roughly 80% appearing once. Sequencing was carried out using peripheral blood. Source of these receptors: a woman aged 80 or over with active or convalescent COVID-19.

CDR3 sequence (DNA): TGTGCCAGCAGTGCCAGGTGGGGGGTCCTTACCGACACCGGGGAGCTGTTTTTT. Translation gives CASSARWGVLTDTGELFF. The rearrangement uses TRBV6-1 and TRBJ2-2, with a tentative D call TRBD2 (6 bases). V was shortened by 4 bases and J by 3 bases, with 21 bases between the two germline ends. Germline V lookup: CDR1 MNHNS, CDR2 SASEGT. The CDR3 runs 18 residues.

This chain uses TRBV7-9 with TRBJ2-5; no reliable D call. The CDR3 loop spans 15 amino acids. CDR1 and CDR2 (germline): SEHNR, FQNEAQ (reference sequence). V lost 2 bases and J 1 base, leaving 11 bases between the germline ends. In DNA, the CDR3 is TGTGCCAGCAGCTTATGGTCCGGGTTCCAAGAGACCCAGTACTTC. It encodes CASSLWSGFQETQYF.

The CDR3 nucleotides read TGTGCCACCAGCGGAAAAACAGGGGTAGCAACTAATGAAAAACTGTTTTTT. This gives the protein CATSGKTGVATNEKLFF. The rearrangement links TRBV15 to TRBJ1-4, with 7 bases that match TRBD1. The V segment lost 5 bases and the J segment 0 bases; nucleotides outside the gene matches: 9. The CDR3 spans 17 residues. Germline CDR1 and CDR2: LNHNV and YYDKDF (reference sequence).

The chain joins TRBV11-2 to TRBJ1-3; tentatively, D is TRBD1 (5 bases). Trimming took 3 bases from V and 0 from J, leaving 9 bases between them. The CDR3 is made up of 15 amino acids. The germline CDR1 and CDR2 sequences are SGHAT and FQNNGV. The CDR3 protein is CASSLGGFSGNTIYF. CDR3 sequence (DNA): TGTGCCAGCAGCTTGGGGGGGTTCTCTGGAAACACCATATATTTT.

The V gene is TRBV28, the J gene TRBJ2-3; 7 nucleotides agree with TRBD2. V dropped 3 bases and J dropped 5; count of bases not matched to a gene: 8. This CDR3 is 15 amino acids long. The V gene's germline CDR1 is MDHEN and CDR2 SYDVKM. CDR3 sequence: CASSFGGSEGDTQYF. CDR3 bases: TGTGCCAGCAGTTTTGGCGGGAGTGAAGGAGATACGCAGTATTTT.

The CDR3 here is CASSQDSRELVNEQFF. CDR3 bases: TGTGCCAGCAGCCAAGATAGTCGGGAGTTGGTGAATGAGCAGTTCTTC. The chain has TRBV3-1 (or the pseudogene TRBV3-2) and TRBJ2-1; perhaps TRBD2 as D (6 bases). Per the germline V gene, CDR1 is LGHDT and CDR2 is YNNKEL (reference sequence). This CDR3 has 16 amino acids. Trimming shortened V by 0 bases and J by 7 bases, and 16 bases separated the two germline ends.

A few counts support this clone. The rearrangement links TRBV5-1 to TRBJ2-2; a possible D gene is TRBD1 (6 bases). Per the germline V gene, CDR1 is SGHRS and CDR2 is YFSETQ. The V gene lost 2 bases and the J gene lost 4 bases, with 18 bases spanning the gap. The CDR3 sequence is 17 residues long. The CDR3 DNA sequence: TGCGCCAGCAGCTTTTCACAGGGTATAGTCTCCACCGGGGAGCTGTTTTTT. This encodes CASSFSQGIVSTGELFF.

This clone has a handful of counts. The chain employs TRBV6-5 and TRBJ2-6, with D possibly matching TRBD1 (6 bases). With 5 bases removed from V and 0 bases from J, the gap between germline ends came to 8 bases. Germline V gene sequence: CDR1 MNHEY, CDR2 SVGAGI. The CDR3 runs 15 residues. This chain's CDR3 is CASSTGSSGANVLTF. CDR3 bases: TGTGCCAGCAGTACAGGGAGCTCTGGGGCCAACGTCCTGACTTTC.

The J gene is TRBJ1-4, the V gene TRBV5-1; 7 bases fit TRBD1. V dropped 3 bases and J dropped 0; count of bases not matched to a gene: 2. Germline CDR1 and CDR2: SGHRS and YFSETQ. CDR3 size: 15 residues. In DNA, the CDR3 is TGCGCCAGCAGCTGGACAGGCCCAACTAATGAAAAACTGTTTTTT. Its translation is CASSWTGPTNEKLFF.

The CDR3 DNA reads as TGTGCCAGCGGGGGCAGGGTAAATTCACCCCTCCACTTT. It encodes CASGGRVNSPLHF. The chain carries TRBV28 and TRBJ1-6, with a possible D match to TRBD1 (6 bases). This CDR3 is 13 amino acids long. Germline V gene sequence: CDR1 MDHEN, CDR2 SYDVKM. V gave up 8 bases and J gave up 7 bases, with 12 bases separating them. Based on the CDR3 plus reference TRBV28 and TRBJ1-6, the full variable domain is DVKVTQSSRYLVKRTGEKVFLECVQDMDHENMFWYRQDPGLGLRLIYFSYDVKMKEKGDIPEGYSVSREKKERFSLILESASTNQTSMYLCASGGRVNSPLHFGNGTRLTVT.

This clone appeared once. The V call is TRBV12-5, the J call TRBJ1-1, with D possibly being TRBD1 (5 bases). The CDR3 is 13 amino acids. CDR1 and CDR2 (germline): LGHNT, FRNRAP. Trimming cost V 2 bases and J 1 base, with 5 bases left between them. CDR3 coding DNA: TGTGCTAGTGGTTTGCAGGGGAACACTGAAGCTTTCTTT. Translating gives CASGLQGNTEAFF.

This clone was detected only once. The chain combines TRBV18 with TRBJ2-5; TRBD2 matches at 8 bases. V was clipped by 5 bases and J by 5 bases; unmatched bases: 7. Germline CDR1 KGHSH, CDR2 LQKENI. This CDR3 contains 14 residues. This chain's CDR3 is CASSFGGRTETQYF. CDR3 nucleotide sequence: TGTGCCAGCTCATTCGGCGGGAGGACCGAGACCCAGTACTTC. Full variable domain (outside the CDR3, taken from reference TRBV18 and TRBJ2-5): NAGVMQNPRHLVRRRGQEARLRCSPMKGHSHVYWYRQLPEEGLKFMVYLQKENIIDESGMPKERFSAEFPKEGPSILRIQQVVRGDSAAYFCASSFGGRTETQYFGPGTRLLVL.

This chain joins TRBV29-1 and TRBJ1-2; D gene unclear. Germline assignment: CDR1 SQVTM and CDR2 ANQGSEA. V was trimmed by 3 bases and J by 3 bases, leaving 14 bases between them. This CDR3 comprises 14 residues. CDR3 sequence (DNA): TGCAGCGTTGAGGGTATCGGGTCCCACTATGGCTACACCTTC. This encodes CSVEGIGSHYGYTF. The full variable domain, completed using reference TRBV29-1 and TRBJ1-2, is SAVISQKPSRDICQRGTSLTIQCQVDSQVTMMFWYRQQPGQSLTLIATANQGSEATYESGFVIDKFPISRPNLTFSTLTVSNMSPEDSSIYLCSVEGIGSHYGYTFGSGTRLTVV.

This chain connects TRBV19 to TRBJ1-4; no definite D call. The CDR3 is 12 residues long. Germline lookup yields CDR1 LNHDA and CDR2 SQIVND (reference sequence). Trimming removed 5 bases at V and 7 bases at J, with 8 bases between. CDR3 bases: TGTGCCAGTAGTTCCCGGGGTGAAAAACTGTTTTTT. Amino acids: CASSSRGEKLFF.

The chain carries TRBV3-1 (or the pseudogene TRBV3-2) and TRBJ1-4, with 7 bases identical to TRBD1. The V segment lost 3 bases and the J segment 2 bases; nucleotides outside the gene matches: 3. In germline, CDR1 is LGHDT, CDR2 YNNKEL (reference sequence). The CDR3 runs to 15 residues. The CDR3 region has the DNA TGTGCCAGCAGCCACGCACAGGGGACTAATGAAAAACTGTTTTTT. Amino acid sequence: CASSHAQGTNEKLFF.

This chain joins TRBV3-1 (or the pseudogene TRBV3-2) and TRBJ2-7; 8 positions agree with TRBD1. Trimming took 6 bases from V and 7 from J; bases not matched to a gene: 11. Germline V CDR1 and CDR2: LGHDT, YNNKEL (reference sequence). The CDR3 is 14 amino acids. CDR3 DNA: TGTGCCAGCAGTCCCCGGACAGGGCTGGAAGAGCAGTACTTC. Amino acid sequence: CASSPRTGLEEQYF.

This chain connects TRBV4-2 to TRBJ2-1; 14 bases agree with TRBD2. The V and J ends lost 0 bases and 7 bases, in that order; junction bases with no gene match: 8. CDR1 and CDR2 (germline): LGHNA, YNFKEQ. CDR3 size: 18 residues. The CDR3 loop is CASSQDPLGLAGDNEQFF. The CDR3 DNA follows: TGTGCCAGCAGCCAAGATCCCCTGGGACTAGCGGGGGATAATGAGCAGTTCTTC.

This clone was observed once. This chain connects TRBV5-4 to TRBJ2-3; D not certain. Germline assignment: CDR1 SGHNT and CDR2 YYREEE (reference sequence). This CDR3 is 12 amino acids long. The germline V and J ends were trimmed by 1 base and 11 bases, with 11 bases remaining between them. DNA for the CDR3: TGTGCCAGCAGCTTGAACATTAATCAGCAGTATTTT. Its protein product is CASSLNINQQYF.

CDR3 sequence (DNA): TGCAGCGTTGAAGGCGGGACTAGCTCGGCCTACGAGCAGTACTTC. This gives the protein CSVEGGTSSAYEQYF. V usage is TRBV29-1 and J usage is TRBJ2-7; 9 bases agree with TRBD2. Germline-derived CDR1 and CDR2 are SQVTM and ANQGSEA. There are 15 residues in the CDR3. The V and J ends lost 1 base and 2 bases, in that order; junction bases with no gene match: 6.

The chain joins TRBV5-1 to TRBJ1-5; tentatively, D is TRBD1 (5 bases). CDR3 length: 15 residues. V lost 4 bases and J 3 bases, leaving 14 bases between the germline ends. Per the germline V gene, CDR1 is SGHRS and CDR2 is YFSETQ. CDR3 protein: CASSPLGGDNQPQHF. The CDR3 coding sequence is TGCGCCAGCAGCCCCCTCGGAGGGGACAATCAGCCCCAGCATTTT.

The chain recombines TRBV9 with TRBJ1-2, with TRBD1 as a possible D gene (6 bases). V was trimmed by 4 bases and J by 8 bases, leaving 15 bases between them. The CDR3 is 13 residues long. The germline gives CDR1 SGDLS, CDR2 YYNGEE. The CDR3: CASSPDAGVGYTF. The CDR3 region has the DNA TGTGCCAGCAGCCCTGATGCAGGGGTCGGCTACACCTTC.

This chain connects TRBV20-1 to TRBJ2-2; D is perhaps TRBD2 (5 bases). Looked up from germline, CDR1 is DFQATT and CDR2 is SNEGSKA (reference sequence). The germline V and J ends were trimmed by 3 bases and 6 bases, with 8 bases remaining between them. This CDR3 has 12 amino acids. The CDR3 loop is CSASRGPGELFF. CDR3 coding DNA: TGCAGTGCTAGTCGAGGGCCCGGGGAGCTGTTTTTT.

The chain is built from TRBV18 and TRBJ2-5; 7 nucleotides align to TRBD2. The germline gives CDR1 KGHSH, CDR2 LQKENI. Germline trimming cut 2 bases from V and 4 bases from J; bases unmatched to any gene: 7. This CDR3 contains 15 residues. The CDR3 DNA is TGTGCCAGCTCACCAATCCAACTAGCGAGAGAGACCCAGTACTTC. Amino acids: CASSPIQLARETQYF.